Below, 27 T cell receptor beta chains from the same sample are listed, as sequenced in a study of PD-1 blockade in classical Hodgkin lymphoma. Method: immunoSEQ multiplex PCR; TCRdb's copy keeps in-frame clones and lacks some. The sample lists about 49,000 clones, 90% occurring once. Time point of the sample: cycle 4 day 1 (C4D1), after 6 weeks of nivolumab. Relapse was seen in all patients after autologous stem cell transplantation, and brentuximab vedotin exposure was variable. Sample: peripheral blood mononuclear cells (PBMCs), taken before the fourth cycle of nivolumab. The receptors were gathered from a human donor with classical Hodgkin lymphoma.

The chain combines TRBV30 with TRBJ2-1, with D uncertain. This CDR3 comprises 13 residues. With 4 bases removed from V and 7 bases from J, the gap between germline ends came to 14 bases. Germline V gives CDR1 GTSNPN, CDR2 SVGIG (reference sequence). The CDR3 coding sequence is TGTGCCTGGACGTGGGCCACCCTTAATGAGCAGTTCTTC. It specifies CAWTWATLNEQFF. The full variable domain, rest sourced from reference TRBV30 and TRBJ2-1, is SQTIHQWPATLVQPVGSPLSLECTVEGTSNPNLYWYRQAAGRGLQLLFYSVGIGQISSEVPQNLSASRPQDRQFILSSKKLLLSDSGFYLCAWTWATLNEQFFGPGTRLTVL.

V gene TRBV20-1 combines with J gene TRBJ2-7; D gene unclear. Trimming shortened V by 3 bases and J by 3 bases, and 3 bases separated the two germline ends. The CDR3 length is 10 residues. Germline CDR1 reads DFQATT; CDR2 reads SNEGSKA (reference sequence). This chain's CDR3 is CSARGYEQYF. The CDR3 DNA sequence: TGCAGTGCTAGGGGCTACGAGCAGTACTTC.

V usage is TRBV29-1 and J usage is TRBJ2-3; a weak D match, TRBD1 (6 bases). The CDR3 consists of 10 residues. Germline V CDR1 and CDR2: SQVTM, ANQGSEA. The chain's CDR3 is CGGSTDTQYF. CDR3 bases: TGCGGGGGCAGCACAGATACGCAGTATTTT.

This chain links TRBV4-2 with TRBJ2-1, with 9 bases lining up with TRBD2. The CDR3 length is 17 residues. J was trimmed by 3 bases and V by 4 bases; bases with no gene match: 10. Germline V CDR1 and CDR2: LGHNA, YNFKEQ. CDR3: CASSPDQTSGNYNEQFF. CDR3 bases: TGTGCCAGCAGCCCAGACCAGACTAGCGGAAACTACAATGAGCAGTTCTTC.

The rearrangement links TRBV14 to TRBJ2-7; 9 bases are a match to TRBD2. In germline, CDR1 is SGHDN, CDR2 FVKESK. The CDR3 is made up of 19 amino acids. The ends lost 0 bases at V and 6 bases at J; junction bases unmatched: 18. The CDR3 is CASSQDIRPWGTSIGEQYF. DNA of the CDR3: TGTGCCAGCAGCCAAGATATTAGGCCGTGGGGGACTAGCATAGGCGAGCAGTACTTC.

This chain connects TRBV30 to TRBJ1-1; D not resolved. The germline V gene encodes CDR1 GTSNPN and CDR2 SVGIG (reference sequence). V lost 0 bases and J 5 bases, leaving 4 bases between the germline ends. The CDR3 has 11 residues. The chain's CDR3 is CAWSVGTEAFF. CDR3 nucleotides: TGTGCCTGGAGTGTCGGGACTGAAGCTTTCTTT.

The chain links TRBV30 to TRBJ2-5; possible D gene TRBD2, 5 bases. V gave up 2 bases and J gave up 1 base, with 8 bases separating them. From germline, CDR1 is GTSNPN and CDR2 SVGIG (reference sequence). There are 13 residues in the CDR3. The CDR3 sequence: CAWSRGVQETQYF. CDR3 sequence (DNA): TGTGCCTGGAGTCGGGGAGTCCAAGAGACCCAGTACTTC.

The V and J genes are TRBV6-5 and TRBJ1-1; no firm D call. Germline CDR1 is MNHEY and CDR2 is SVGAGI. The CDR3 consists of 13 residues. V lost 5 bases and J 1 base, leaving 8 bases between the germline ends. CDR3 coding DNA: TGTGCCAGCAGTGAGAATGAGAACACTGAAGCTTTCTTT. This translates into CASSENENTEAFF.

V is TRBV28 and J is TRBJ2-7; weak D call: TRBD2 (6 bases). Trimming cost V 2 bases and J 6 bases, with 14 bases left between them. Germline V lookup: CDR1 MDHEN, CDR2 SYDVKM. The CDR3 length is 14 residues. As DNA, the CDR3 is TGTGCCAGCAGTTTAATTGGAGGGTTGGGCGAGCAGTACTTC. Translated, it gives CASSLIGGLGEQYF.

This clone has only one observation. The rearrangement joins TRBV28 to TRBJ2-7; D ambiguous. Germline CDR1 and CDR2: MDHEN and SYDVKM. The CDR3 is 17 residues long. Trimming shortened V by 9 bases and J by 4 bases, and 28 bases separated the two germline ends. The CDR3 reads CASNHARGFAGRYEQYF. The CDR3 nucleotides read TGTGCCAGTAACCACGCCCGCGGTTTCGCCGGGCGGTACGAGCAGTACTTC.

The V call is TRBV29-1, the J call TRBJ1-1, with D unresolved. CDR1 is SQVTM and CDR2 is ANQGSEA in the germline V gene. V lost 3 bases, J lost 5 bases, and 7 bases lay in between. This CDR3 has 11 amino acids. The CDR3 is CSVEGGTEAFF. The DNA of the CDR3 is TGCAGCGTTGAGGGTGGGACTGAAGCTTTCTTT.

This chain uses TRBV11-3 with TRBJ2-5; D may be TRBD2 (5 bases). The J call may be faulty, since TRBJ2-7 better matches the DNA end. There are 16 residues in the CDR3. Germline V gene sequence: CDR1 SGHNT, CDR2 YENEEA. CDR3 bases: TGTGCCAGCAGCTTAGATGTGACGGGAAGAAGAGGCGAGCAGTACTTC. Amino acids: CASSLDVTGRRGEQYF.

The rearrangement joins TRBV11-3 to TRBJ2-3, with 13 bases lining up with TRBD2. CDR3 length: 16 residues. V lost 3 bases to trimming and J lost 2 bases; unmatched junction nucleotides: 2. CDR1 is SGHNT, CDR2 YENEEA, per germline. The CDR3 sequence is CASSFTSGRVTDTQYF. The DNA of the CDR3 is TGTGCCAGCAGCTTTACTAGCGGGAGGGTCACAGATACGCAGTATTTT.

The CDR3 DNA reads TGTGCCAGCAGCCAGACAGGGCCCTACGAGCAGTACTTC. It codes for CASSQTGPYEQYF. The chain joins TRBV11-2 to TRBJ2-7; TRBD1 matches at 7 bases. J was trimmed by 2 bases and V by 5 bases; bases with no gene match: 3. Per the germline V gene, CDR1 is SGHAT and CDR2 is FQNNGV. CDR3 length: 13 residues.

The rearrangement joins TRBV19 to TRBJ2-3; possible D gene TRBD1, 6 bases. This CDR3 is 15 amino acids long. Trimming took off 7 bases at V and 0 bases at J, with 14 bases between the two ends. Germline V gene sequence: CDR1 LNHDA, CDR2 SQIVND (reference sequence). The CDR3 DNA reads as TGTGCCAGTACCCAGGGGACATATAGCACAGATACGCAGTATTTT. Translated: CASTQGTYSTDTQYF.

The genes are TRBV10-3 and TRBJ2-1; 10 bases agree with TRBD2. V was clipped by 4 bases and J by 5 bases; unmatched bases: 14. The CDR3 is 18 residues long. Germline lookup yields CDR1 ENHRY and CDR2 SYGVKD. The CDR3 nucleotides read TGTGCCATCAGTGCCCCTCTACCCGGGACTAGCGCCAACAATGAGCAGTTCTTC. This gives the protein CAISAPLPGTSANNEQFF.

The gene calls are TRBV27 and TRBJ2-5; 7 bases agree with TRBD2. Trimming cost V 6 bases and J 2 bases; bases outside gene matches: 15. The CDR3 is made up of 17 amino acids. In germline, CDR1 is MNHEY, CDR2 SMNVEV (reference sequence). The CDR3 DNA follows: TGTGCCAGCAGCCTCGACTTGGCGGGAGTATGTCAAGAGACCCAGTACTTC. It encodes CASSLDLAGVCQETQYF.

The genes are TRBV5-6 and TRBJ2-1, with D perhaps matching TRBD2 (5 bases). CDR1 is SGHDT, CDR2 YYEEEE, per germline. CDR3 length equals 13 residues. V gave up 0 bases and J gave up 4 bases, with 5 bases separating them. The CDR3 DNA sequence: TGTGCCAGCAGCTTGGGAGGGTACAATGAGCAGTTCTTC. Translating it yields CASSLGGYNEQFF.

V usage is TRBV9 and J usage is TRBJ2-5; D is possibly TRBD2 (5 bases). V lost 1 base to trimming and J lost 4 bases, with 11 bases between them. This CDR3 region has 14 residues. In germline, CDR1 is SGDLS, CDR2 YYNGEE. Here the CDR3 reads CASSVTGVRETQYF. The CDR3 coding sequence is TGTGCCAGCAGCGTAACCGGGGTTAGAGAGACCCAGTACTTC. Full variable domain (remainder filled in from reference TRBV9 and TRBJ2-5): DSGVTQTPKHLITATGQRVTLRCSPRSGDLSVYWYQQSLDQGLQFLIQYYNGEERAKGNILERFSAQQFPDLHSELNLSSLELGDSALYFCASSVTGVRETQYFGPGTRLLVL.

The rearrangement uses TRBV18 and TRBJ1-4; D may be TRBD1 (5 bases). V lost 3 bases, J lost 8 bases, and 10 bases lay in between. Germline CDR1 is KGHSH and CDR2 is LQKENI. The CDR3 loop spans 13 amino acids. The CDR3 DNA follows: TGTGCCAGCTCACCGCAGGGTTGGGAAAAACTGTTTTTT. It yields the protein CASSPQGWEKLFF.

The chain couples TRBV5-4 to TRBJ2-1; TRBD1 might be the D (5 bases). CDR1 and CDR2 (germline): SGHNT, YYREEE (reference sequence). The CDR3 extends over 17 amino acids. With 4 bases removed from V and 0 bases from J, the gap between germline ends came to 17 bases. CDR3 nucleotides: TGTGCCAGCAGCCAAAAAAACAGGAGAAGCTCCTACAATGAGCAGTTCTTC. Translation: CASSQKNRRSSYNEQFF.

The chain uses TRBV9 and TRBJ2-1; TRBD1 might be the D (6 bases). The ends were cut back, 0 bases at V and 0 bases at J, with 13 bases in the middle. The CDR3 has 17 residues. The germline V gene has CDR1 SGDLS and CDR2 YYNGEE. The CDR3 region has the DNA TGTGCCAGCAGCGTAGCTGGGGGACACAACTCCTACAATGAGCAGTTCTTC. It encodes CASSVAGGHNSYNEQFF.

The CDR3 nucleotides are TGTGCCAACGAACGAGGGGGATCCACTGAAGCTTTCTTT. Residues: CANERGGSTEAFF. V is TRBV21-1 and J is TRBJ1-1; the table gives TRBD1 as D, unverified against the DNA. TRBV21-1 corresponds to a pseudogene. CDR3 length equals 13 residues.

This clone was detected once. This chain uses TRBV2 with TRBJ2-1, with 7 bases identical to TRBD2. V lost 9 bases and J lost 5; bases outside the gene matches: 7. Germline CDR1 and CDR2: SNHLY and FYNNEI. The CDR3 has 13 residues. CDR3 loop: CASVGGLNNEQFF. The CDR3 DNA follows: TGTGCCAGTGTGGGGGGGTTGAACAATGAGCAGTTCTTC.

CDR3 sequence (DNA): TGTGCCAGCAGTGAATGGGGCGCGAACACCGGGGAGCTGTTTTTT. Its protein product is CASSEWGANTGELFF. The genes are TRBV25-1 and TRBJ2-2; D perhaps matches TRBD1 (5 bases). This CDR3 region has 15 residues. Germline V gene data show CDR1 as MGHDK and CDR2 as SYGVNS. Trimming removed 1 base from V and 0 bases from J, with 6 bases in between.

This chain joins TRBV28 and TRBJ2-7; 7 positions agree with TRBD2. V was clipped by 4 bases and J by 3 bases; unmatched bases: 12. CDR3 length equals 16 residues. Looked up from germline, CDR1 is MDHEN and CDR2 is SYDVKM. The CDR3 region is CASSSPNGGSYYEQYF. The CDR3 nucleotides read TGTGCCAGCAGTTCCCCGAATGGCGGGAGCTACTACGAGCAGTACTTC.

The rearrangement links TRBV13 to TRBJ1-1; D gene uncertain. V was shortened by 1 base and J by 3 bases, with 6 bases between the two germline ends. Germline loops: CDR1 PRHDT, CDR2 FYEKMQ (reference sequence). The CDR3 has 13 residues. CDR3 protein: CASSLEDDTEAFF. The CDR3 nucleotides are TGTGCCAGCAGCTTAGAGGACGACACTGAAGCTTTCTTT.